This T cell receptor (beta chain) emerged from a study of OX40 agonist ivuxolimab in advanced cancers. At the level of the whole study: Ivuxolimab was an agonistic, fully human IgG2 monoclonal antibody directed against OX40 (CD134), a costimulatory receptor. In the dose-escalation cohort, roughly 80% of patients were male, and the mean age was roughly 60 years, with a range of roughly 20 to 80. Intravenous ivuxolimab was administered to patients every 2 weeks at six dose levels: 0.01, 0.1, 0.3, 1.5, 3 and 10 mg/kg. Patients were allowed to have had prior anti-PD-1, anti-PD-L1 or anti-CTLA-4 therapy, and around 43% of the dose-escalation patients had been treated with checkpoint inhibitors. Of the approximately 53 patients in dose escalation, approximately 20 had hepatocellular carcinoma, about 15 had melanoma, 9 had renal cell carcinoma and 9 had head and neck cancer. Partial responses occurred in three dose-escalation patients, of whom one had hepatocellular carcinoma and two had cutaneous melanoma. The paper describes the monotherapy dose-escalation part (N ≈ 52 patients) of the phase I trial of ivuxolimab. Peripheral TCRbeta sequencing aimed to test whether ivuxolimab altered TCR sequence diversity and caused clonal T-cell expansion.

Summary of the overall study and its limitations: The antigen specificity of the clonally expanded peripheral T cells was not determined. At doses of 0.1 to 3.0 mg/kg, clonal expansion of both CD4+ and CD8+ T cells in blood was seen between baseline and week 6. Low levels of normalized T-cell clonal expansion were also shown by some nonresponding patients. In the 0.1-3.0 mg/kg groups, partial responders were among the patients with the lowest normalized peripheral clonal expansion, particularly in CD8+ T cells. After ivuxolimab, expanded clones were on average more numerous among CD8+ T cells than among CD4+ T cells.

V is cut by 6 bases and J by 4 bases, and the space between the germline ends is 6 bases. The CDR3 numbers 11 residues from cysteine through phenylalanine. Only the CDR3 part of the read is kept: 33 bases, read in frame from the first base. Looking up the germline V gene yields CDR1 SNHLY and CDR2 FYNNEI. Genomic DNA was isolated from the sorted cells so that the TCRbeta CDR3 region could be sequenced. The immunoSEQ Assay was used to sequence the TCRbeta CDR3 regions. In its TCRdb copy, this immuneACCESS table keeps in-frame sequences only and misses some clones. Where compared with another copy, unresolved V genes explain less than half of these, and the others have no known cause. This sample comprises roughly 81,000 clones, 94% of them detected only once. Together, the top ten hold 9.5% to 12% of the sample. Patients with autoimmune disease history or receiving systemic immunosuppression were excluded from the trial. Peripheral blood for TCR sequencing was collected from all dose cohorts at baseline, on cycle 4 day 1, and on cycle 7 day 1. Samples came from an open-label, multicenter, first-in-human phase I dose-escalation trial of ivuxolimab. Adults with locally advanced or metastatic melanoma, renal cell, hepatocellular, or head and neck squamous cell carcinoma were enrolled in the trial. Before TCR sequencing, CD4+ T cells and CD8+ T cells from peripheral blood were sorted into separate populations.

Comments on this clone: What this receptor recognizes is not known. Base qualities are not at hand, and no much larger clone is one base apart.

Recombination connected TRBV2 to TRBJ2-5; TRBD2 might be the D gene, on 6 matching bases. The sequence was obtained from an adult with an advanced solid tumor such as melanoma, head and neck, liver or kidney cancer. The starting material was CD4+ or CD8+ T cells sorted from blood, obtained in a trial of the OX40 agonist ivuxolimab. The CDR3 here reads CASRGLETQYF. The DNA is as follows: TGTGCCAGCAGGGGACTAGAGACCCAGTACTTC.